This T cell receptor (beta chain) appears in the sequencing data of a study of blood T cell repertoires in COVID-19. Germline CDR1 is MNHEY and CDR2 is SMNVEV (reference sequence). This CDR3 comprises 16 residues. The trim removed 2 bases at V and 4 bases at J, leaving 8 bases unmatched. Sequencing was performed with immunoSEQ multiplex PCR; in TCRdb, only in-frame clones are kept and a portion is missing. The data hold roughly 140,000 clones, with about 81% observed a single time. The study counted Cohort 3 donors as recovered given two negative PCRs, clearance, or symptom resolution. Sample: PBMCs or T cells enriched from blood (not recorded which). This rearrangement joins TRBV27 to TRBJ2-3; TRBD2 matches at 8 bases. This sequence originates from a man between 45 and 60 years old who had recovered from COVID-19. CDR3 protein: CASSLGRAAGADTQYF. DNA of the CDR3: TGTGCCAGCAGTTTAGGGAGAGCAGCGGGGGCAGATACGCAGTATTTT.